This T cell receptor (beta chain) comes out of a study of post-analysis software for immune sequencing data. Across the study: Disease trajectories encompassed relapsing-remitting, secondary progressive and progressive-relapsing multiple sclerosis.

Germline loops: CDR1 SQVTM, CDR2 ANQGSEA. The CDR3 contains 13 residues. Trimming took 4 bases from V and 8 from J; bases not matched to a gene: 5. Unique molecular identifiers were present in the TCR beta cDNA libraries. TCRdb recomputed calls from the PCR reads with MiXCR, one row per CDR3 protein. This table has hundreds of thousands of distinct CDR3 sequences, roughly 30% appearing once. Study observations and caveats: Samples from a shared batch, those prepared together, strongly co-clustered by F measure. When patients were compared with controls, about 5 TRBV segments were more frequent, TRBV5-6, TRBV5-1 and TRBV20-1 among them. Controls significantly exceeded multiple sclerosis patients in normalized Chao1 diversity.

This clonotype showed up just a few times. The antigen is not known. Sequences were obtained from blood. This sequence originates from a girl between 10 and 17 years old with multiple sclerosis. V gene TRBV29-1 combines with J gene TRBJ1-4; 9 bases fit TRBD1. CDR3: CSVGHRGLEKLFF. The CDR3 DNA is TGCAGCGTTGGTCACAGGGGGCTGGAAAAACTGTTTTTT.